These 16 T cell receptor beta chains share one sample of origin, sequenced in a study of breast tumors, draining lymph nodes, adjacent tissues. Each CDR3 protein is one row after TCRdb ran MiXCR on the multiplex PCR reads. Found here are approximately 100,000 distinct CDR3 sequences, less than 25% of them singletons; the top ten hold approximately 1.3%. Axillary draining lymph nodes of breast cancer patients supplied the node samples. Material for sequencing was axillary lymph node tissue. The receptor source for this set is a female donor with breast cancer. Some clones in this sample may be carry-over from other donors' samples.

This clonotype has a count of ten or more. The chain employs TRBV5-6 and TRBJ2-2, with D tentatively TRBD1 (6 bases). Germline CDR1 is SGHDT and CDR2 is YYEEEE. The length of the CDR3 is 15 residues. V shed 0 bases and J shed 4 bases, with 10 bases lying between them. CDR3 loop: CASSLVGAITGELFF. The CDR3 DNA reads TGTGCCAGCAGCTTGGTGGGGGCCATCACCGGGGAGCTGTTTTTT.

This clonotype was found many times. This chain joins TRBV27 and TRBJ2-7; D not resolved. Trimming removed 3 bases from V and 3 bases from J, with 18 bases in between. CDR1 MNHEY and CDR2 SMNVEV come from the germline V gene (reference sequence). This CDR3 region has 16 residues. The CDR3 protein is CASSFSWGTLVYEQYF. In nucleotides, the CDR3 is TGTGCCAGCAGTTTCTCGTGGGGAACCCTAGTCTACGAGCAGTACTTC.

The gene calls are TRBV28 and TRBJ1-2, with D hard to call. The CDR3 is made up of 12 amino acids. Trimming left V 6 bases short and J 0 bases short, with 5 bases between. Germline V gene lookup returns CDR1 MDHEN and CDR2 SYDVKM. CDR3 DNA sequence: TGTGCCAGCAGGCCGGCTAACTATGGCTACACCTTC. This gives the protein CASRPANYGYTF.

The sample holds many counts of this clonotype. The CDR3 sequence: CASSPGGGNYGYTF. As DNA, the CDR3 is TGTGCCAGCAGCCCAGGGGGCGGTAACTATGGCTACACCTTC. The chain employs TRBV14 and TRBJ1-2; TRBD1 aligns across 8 bases. The ends lost 4 bases at V and 1 base at J; junction bases unmatched: 2. The CDR3 runs 14 residues. In germline, CDR1 is SGHDN, CDR2 FVKESK.

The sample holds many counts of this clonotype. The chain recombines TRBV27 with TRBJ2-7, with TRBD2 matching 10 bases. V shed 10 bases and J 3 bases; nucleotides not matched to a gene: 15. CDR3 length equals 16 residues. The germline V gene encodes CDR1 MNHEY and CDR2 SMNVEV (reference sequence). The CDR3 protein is CATGQVVLAGYYEQYF. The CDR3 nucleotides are TGTGCCACGGGACAGGTGGTACTAGCGGGATACTACGAGCAGTACTTC.

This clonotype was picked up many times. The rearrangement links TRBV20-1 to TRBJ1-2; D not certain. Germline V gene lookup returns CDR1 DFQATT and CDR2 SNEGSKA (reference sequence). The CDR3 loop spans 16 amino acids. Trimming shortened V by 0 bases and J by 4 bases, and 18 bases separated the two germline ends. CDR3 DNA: TGCAGTGCTAGAGATTATCAAGGAGGCGTGGCCTATGGCTACACCTTC. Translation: CSARDYQGGVAYGYTF.

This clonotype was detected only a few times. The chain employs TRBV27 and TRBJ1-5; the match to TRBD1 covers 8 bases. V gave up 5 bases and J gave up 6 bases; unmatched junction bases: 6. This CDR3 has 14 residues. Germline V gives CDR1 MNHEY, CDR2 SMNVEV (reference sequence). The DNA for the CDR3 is TGTGCCAGCAGTCTCCGACAGGGGAGTCAGCCCCAGCATTTT. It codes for CASSLRQGSQPQHF.

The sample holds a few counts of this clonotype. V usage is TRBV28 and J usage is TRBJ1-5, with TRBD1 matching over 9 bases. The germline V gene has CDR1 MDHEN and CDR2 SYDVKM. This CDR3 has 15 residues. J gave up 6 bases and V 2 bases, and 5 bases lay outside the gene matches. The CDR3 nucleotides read TGTGCCAGCAGTTTAATCGGGACAGGGCTTCAGCCCCAGCATTTT. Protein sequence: CASSLIGTGLQPQHF.

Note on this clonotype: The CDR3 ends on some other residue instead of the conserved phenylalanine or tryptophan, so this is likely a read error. CDR3 in DNA: TGTGCCAGCAGCCAAGAAACATGGGGCTACACCTCC. Amino acids: CASSQETWGYTS. The genes are TRBV3-1 and TRBJ1-2; D is uncertain. CDR1 LGHDT and CDR2 YNNKEL come from the germline V gene (reference sequence). The CDR3 loop spans 12 amino acids. The V end was cut by 0 bases, the J end by 8 bases, with 7 bases between.

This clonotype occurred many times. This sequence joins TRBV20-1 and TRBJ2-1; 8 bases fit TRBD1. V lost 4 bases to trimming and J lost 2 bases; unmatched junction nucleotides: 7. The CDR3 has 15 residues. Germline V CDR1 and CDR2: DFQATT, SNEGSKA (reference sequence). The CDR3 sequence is CSAKTGQGTYNEQFF. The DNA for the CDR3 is TGCAGTGCTAAAACCGGACAGGGTACCTACAATGAGCAGTTCTTC.

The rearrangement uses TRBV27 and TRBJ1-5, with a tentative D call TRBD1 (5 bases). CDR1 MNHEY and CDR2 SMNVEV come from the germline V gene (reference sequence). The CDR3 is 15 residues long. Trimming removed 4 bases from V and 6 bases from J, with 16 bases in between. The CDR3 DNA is TGTGCCAGCAGTTCTTTCCGGACAAGGAGTCAGCCCCAGCATTTT. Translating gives CASSSFRTRSQPQHF.

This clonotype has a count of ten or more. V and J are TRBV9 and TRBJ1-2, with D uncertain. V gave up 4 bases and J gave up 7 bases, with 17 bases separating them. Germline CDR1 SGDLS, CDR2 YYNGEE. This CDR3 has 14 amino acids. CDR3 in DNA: TGTGCCAGCAGCACTAATCCGGTTCGGGGTGGCTACACCTTC. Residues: CASSTNPVRGGYTF.

This CDR3 reads CASSETEGKQFF. CDR3 in DNA: TGTGCCAGCAGCGAGACTGAGGGGAAGCAGTTCTTC. The rearrangement uses TRBV7-9 and TRBJ2-1; D may match TRBD1 or TRBD2 (5 bases each). The V gene's germline CDR1 is SEHNR and CDR2 FQNEAQ (reference sequence). Trimming removed 5 bases from V and 11 bases from J, with 13 bases in between. The CDR3 has 12 residues.

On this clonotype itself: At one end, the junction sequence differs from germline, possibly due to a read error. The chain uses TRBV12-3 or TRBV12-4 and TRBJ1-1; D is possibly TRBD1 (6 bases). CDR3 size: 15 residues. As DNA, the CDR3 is TGTGCCAGCAGTCATATGACAGGTACGAACACTGAAGTTTTCTTT. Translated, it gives CASSHMTGTNTEVFF.

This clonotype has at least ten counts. The CDR3 protein is CATSRGSPGTGYTGELFF. CDR3 bases: TGTGCCACCAGCAGAGGCTCACCCGGGACAGGGTACACCGGGGAGCTGTTTTTT. The chain has TRBV15 and TRBJ2-2; 9 bases fit TRBD1. With V trimmed by 1 base and J by 3 bases, 9 bases remained unmatched. The germline V gene has CDR1 LNHNV and CDR2 YYDKDF (reference sequence). The CDR3 contains 18 residues.

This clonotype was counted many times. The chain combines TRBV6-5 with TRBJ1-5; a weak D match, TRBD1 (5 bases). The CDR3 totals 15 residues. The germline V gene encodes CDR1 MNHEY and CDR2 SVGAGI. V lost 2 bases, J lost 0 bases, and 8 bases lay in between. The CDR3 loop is CASSYDRDSNQPQHF. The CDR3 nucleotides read TGTGCCAGCAGTTACGACAGAGATAGCAATCAGCCCCAGCATTTT.